This is a list of T cell receptor beta chains from one sample in a study of regulatory T cells in long-lasting Graves disease. TCRdb independently ran MiXCR on the multiplex PCR reads; one entry per CDR3 protein. There are 400,000 to 650,000 distinct CDR3 sequences in the sample; 15% to 20% occur only once, and 25% lies in the top ten. These sequences were also reported in another study, on T cells in Graves' hyperthyroidism and ophthalmopathy.

Sequencing used peripheral blood mononuclear cells (PBMCs), obtained at new diagnosis, from a patient treated with antithyroid drugs. These receptors all stem from a woman aged 35-65 years with Graves disease. Each CDR3 is given without its conserved first and last residue. The order of the fields is V gene, J gene, CDR3 protein.

V: TRBV5-8
J: TRBJ1-2
CDR3: ASSWPGRRGYGYT

V: TRBV7-9
J: TRBJ1-2
CDR3: ASSLPSESWNGYT

V: TRBV5-5
J: TRBJ1-3
CDR3: ASSVDKDPYTIY

V: TRBV11-3
J: TRBJ2-2
CDR3: ASSSSDVTGELF

V: TRBV19
J: TRBJ2-7
CDR3: ASSAGTNYEQY

V: TRBV3-1
J: TRBJ1-1
CDR3: ASSQMGASSF

V: TRBV7-9
J: TRBJ1-2
CDR3: ASSLEGTVAAYGYT

V: TRBV5-1
J: TRBJ2-2
CDR3: ASSTSIQASNTGELF

V: TRBV7-2
J: TRBJ1-1
CDR3: ASSLNRGWTEAF

V: TRBV12-3/TRBV12-4
J: TRBJ1-3
CDR3: ASSLDKTGSGNTIY

V: TRBV19
J: TRBJ1-3
CDR3: ATKDRSDTIY

V: TRBV11-2
J: TRBJ1-3
CDR3: ASSPSPAGNTIY

V: TRBV18
J: TRBJ2-2
CDR3: ASSARSQENTGELF

V: TRBV3-1
J: TRBJ2-5
CDR3: ASSQDGRWGQETQY

V: TRBV30
J: TRBJ1-6
CDR3: AWSLKTGVGSPLH

V: TRBV12-3/TRBV12-4
J: TRBJ1-3
CDR3: ASSFGRGGSSGNTIY

V: TRBV7-2
J: TRBJ1-1
CDR3: ASSYGQVAEAF

V: TRBV4-2
J: TRBJ2-7
CDR3: ASSRAGTVYEQY

V: TRBV6-1
J: TRBJ2-1
CDR3: ASRLGQGENNEQF

V: TRBV29-1
J: TRBJ1-2
CDR3: SVEPVGQGYGYT

V: TRBV5-1
J: TRBJ2-5
CDR3: ASSWTPGDQETQY

V: TRBV5-1
J: TRBJ1-6
CDR3: ASSSTGDALH

V: TRBV2
J: TRBJ2-7
CDR3: ASKGDILSYEQY

V: TRBV4-1
J: TRBJ2-7
CDR3: ASSQETTKPYEQY

V: TRBV27
J: TRBJ1-1
CDR3: AGSALTGNTEAF

V: TRBV12-3/TRBV12-4
J: TRBJ1-6
CDR3: ASSFINWQGRSYNSPLH

V: TRBV20-1
J: TRBJ1-4
CDR3: SARGSDEKLF

V: TRBV10-3
J: TRBJ1-1
CDR3: AISERQAMNTEAF

V: TRBV7-9
J: TRBJ2-7
CDR3: ASSLRQAFLEQY

V: TRBV12-3/TRBV12-4
J: TRBJ1-6
CDR3: ASSFNKYLH

V: TRBV4-1
J: TRBJ2-3
CDR3: ASSHWTRADTQY

V: TRBV5-1
J: TRBJ2-7
CDR3: ASSWGGTGSYEQY

V: TRBV30
J: TRBJ2-7
CDR3: AWEGGGTEQY

V: TRBV6-1
J: TRBJ1-1
CDR3: ASTRWGKNTEAF

V: TRBV25-1
J: TRBJ1-1
CDR3: ASSETSVLMNTEAF

V: TRBV11-2
J: TRBJ1-5
CDR3: ASSPGGGSSNQPQH